These 11 T cell receptor beta chains were sequenced from one sample in a study of cytotoxic CD8 clonotypes in ibrutinib-treated CLL. Clones were sequenced by immunoSEQ multiplex PCR, and TCRdb holds only the in-frame ones, with some missing. The sample yields tens of thousands of clones, around 84% seen once. This specimen was PBMCs, taken before ibrutinib treatment. The receptors derive from a human donor with chronic lymphocytic leukemia.

The rearrangement uses TRBV27 and TRBJ1-1; D is unresolved. Germline CDR1 is MNHEY and CDR2 is SMNVEV (reference sequence). This CDR3 contains 13 residues. V lost 5 bases to trimming and J lost 3 bases, with 10 bases between them. CDR3 region: CASSPLVDTEAFF. The CDR3 DNA follows: TGTGCCAGCAGTCCCCTGGTGGACACTGAAGCTTTCTTT.

The table lists this clone with a few counts. This sequence joins TRBV2 and TRBJ1-2; TRBD1 matches 9 bases. The germline gives CDR1 SNHLY, CDR2 FYNNEI. V dropped 6 bases and J dropped 7; count of bases not matched to a gene: 3. The CDR3 contains 12 residues. The CDR3 loop reads CASRPGQGGYTF. In DNA, the CDR3 is TGTGCCAGCAGACCGGGACAGGGTGGCTACACCTTC.

The rearrangement links TRBV19 to TRBJ2-3; TRBD1 might be the D (5 bases). Per germline, CDR1 LNHDA and CDR2 SQIVND (reference sequence). The V end was cut by 7 bases, the J end by 0 bases, with 8 bases between. The CDR3 is 13 residues long. DNA of the CDR3: TGTGCCAGTACGGCAGGGAGCACAGATACGCAGTATTTT. It translates to CASTAGSTDTQYF. Full variable domain (remainder filled in from reference TRBV19 and TRBJ2-3): DGGITQSPKYLFRKEGQNVTLSCEQNLNHDAMYWYRQDPGQGLRLIYYSQIVNDFQKGDIAEGYSVSREKKESFPLTVTSAQKNPTAFYLCASTAGSTDTQYFGPGTRLTVL.

The CDR3 protein is CSVLPTGKPDTQYF. In DNA, the CDR3 is TGCAGCGTTCTTCCGACAGGGAAACCAGATACGCAGTATTTT. This sequence joins TRBV29-1 and TRBJ2-3, with 7 bases matching TRBD1. The CDR3 extends over 14 amino acids. Germline trimming cut 5 bases from V and 4 bases from J; bases unmatched to any gene: 9. Germline values: CDR1 SQVTM, CDR2 ANQGSEA.

The chain employs TRBV7-3 and TRBJ1-4; D ambiguous. Trimming took off 4 bases at V and 3 bases at J, with 15 bases between the two ends. This CDR3 is 16 amino acids long. Looked up from germline, CDR1 is SGHTA and CDR2 is FQGTGA. CDR3 residues: CASSSYPGGPNEKLFF. For the CDR3, the DNA is TGTGCCAGCAGCTCATATCCCGGCGGTCCTAATGAAAAACTGTTTTTT. Complete variable domain (other parts from reference TRBV7-3 and TRBJ1-4): GAGVSQTPSNKVTEKGKYVELRCDPISGHTALYWYRQSLGQGPEFLIYFQGTGAADDSGLPNDRFFAVRPEGSVSTLKIQRTERGDSAVYLCASSSYPGGPNEKLFFGSGTQLSVL.

This clone was seen just once. J is TRBJ2-5 and V is TRBV15; 8 nucleotides match TRBD1. With 0 bases clipped from V and 2 bases from J, the junction kept 5 bases outside the gene matches. CDR3 size: 16 residues. Per germline, CDR1 LNHNV and CDR2 YYDKDF (reference sequence). The CDR3 sequence: CATSRDLRTGQETQYF. For the CDR3, the DNA is TGTGCCACCAGCAGAGACCTTAGGACAGGGCAAGAGACCCAGTACTTC.

This rearrangement joins TRBV15 to TRBJ2-7; TRBD2 matches 7 bases. This CDR3 has 15 residues. With 4 bases clipped from V and 5 bases from J, the junction kept 11 bases outside the gene matches. Germline V gene sequence: CDR1 LNHNV, CDR2 YYDKDF (reference sequence). CDR3 in amino acids: CATSKIPGLSNEQYF. CDR3 bases: TGTGCCACCAGCAAAATTCCGGGACTATCGAACGAGCAGTACTTC.

The chain recombines TRBV6-5 with TRBJ1-2; 10 nucleotides agree with TRBD1. The CDR3 length is 14 residues. CDR1 and CDR2 from the germline V gene are MNHEY and SVGAGI. V gave up 4 bases and J gave up 7 bases; unmatched junction bases: 6. The CDR3 bases are TGTGCCAGCAGTTCCGCGACAGGGGGCTCTGGCTACACCTTC. The encoded protein is CASSSATGGSGYTF.

The genes are TRBV7-9 and TRBJ2-3; perhaps TRBD1 as D (6 bases). Germline V lookup: CDR1 SEHNR, CDR2 FQNEAQ (reference sequence). V lost 4 bases to trimming and J lost 0 bases, with 8 bases between them. The CDR3 has 14 amino acids. This CDR3 reads CASSWTASTDTQYF. CDR3 nucleotides: TGTGCCAGCAGCTGGACAGCTAGCACAGATACGCAGTATTTT.

The V gene is TRBV15, the J gene TRBJ2-1, with TRBD2 matching over 7 bases. CDR1 and CDR2 from the germline V gene are LNHNV and YYDKDF (reference sequence). This CDR3 comprises 12 residues. V was pared by 6 bases and J by 7 bases, with 3 bases of the junction left unmatched. As DNA, the CDR3 is TGTGCCACCAGGCTAGCGGAAAATGAGCAGTTCTTC. It translates to CATRLAENEQFF.

The genes are TRBV11-1 and TRBJ2-7, with D maybe TRBD1 (7 bases). V shed 6 bases and J shed 3 bases, with 18 bases lying between them. CDR3 size: 15 residues. The V gene's germline CDR1 is SGHAT and CDR2 FQDESV (reference sequence). The CDR3 region has the DNA TGTGCCAGCAGGACTTCGGCAGGGGGGTTCTACGAGCAGTACTTC. Translation: CASRTSAGGFYEQYF. The full variable domain, rest sourced from reference TRBV11-1 and TRBJ2-7, is EAEVAQSPRYKITEKSQAVAFWCDPISGHATLYWYRQILGQGPELLVQFQDESVVDDSQLPKDRFSAERLKGVDSTLKIQPAELGDSAMYLCASRTSAGGFYEQYFGPGTRLTVT.